Listed below are T cell receptor beta chains from one sample, sequenced in a study of response to subunit inactivated influenza vaccine. TCRdb analysed the RT-PCR reads with MiXCR anew, one entry per CDR3 protein. The data hold around 480,000 distinct CDR3 sequences, with more than 15% observed a single time. The source was CD4+ T cells sorted from PBMCs, collected less than 30 months after vaccination. The receptor set was obtained from a man aged 50 to 69 who received an inactivated influenza vaccine. Both conserved end residues are part of each CDR3. The D gene is left open where the match is weak. The listing skips clone size in some rows; elsewhere it reads once, few, many or a size class.

v_call: TRBV20-1
clone_size: few
j_call: TRBJ2-3
d_call: -
cdr3_nt: TGCAGTGCTAGAGATCGTTCGGTTCGCACAGATACGCAGTATTTT
cdr3_aa: CSARDRSVRTDTQYF

v_call: TRBV5-1
clone_size: -
j_call: TRBJ2-7
d_call: TRBD2
cdr3_nt: TGCGCCAGCAGCGGGGAGGGCCCCTACGAGCAGTACTTC
cdr3_aa: CASSGEGPYEQYF

v_call: TRBV5-8
clone_size: few
j_call: TRBJ2-7
d_call: TRBD1
cdr3_nt: TGTGCCAGCAGCTTGGCCTCGGGACAGTCCTCCTACGAGCAGTACTTC
cdr3_aa: CASSLASGQSSYEQYF

v_call: TRBV12-3/TRBV12-4
clone_size: -
j_call: TRBJ1-1
d_call: -
cdr3_nt: TGTGCCAGCACCCCGACGGCAGCAAACACTGAAGCTTTCTTT
cdr3_aa: CASTPTAANTEAFF

v_call: TRBV11-2
clone_size: few
j_call: TRBJ1-4
d_call: TRBD1
cdr3_nt: TGTGCCAGCAGCGAGTTCGGCCAGGGGGCTAATGAAAAACTGTTTTTT
cdr3_aa: CASSEFGQGANEKLFF

v_call: TRBV7-7
clone_size: -
j_call: TRBJ2-2
d_call: TRBD2
cdr3_nt: TGTGCTAGCAGCTTAAAGGCTAGCGGGGGGGCCACCGGGGAGCTGTTTTTT
cdr3_aa: CASSLKASGGATGELFF

v_call: TRBV7-3
clone_size: once
j_call: TRBJ1-1
d_call: TRBD1
cdr3_nt: TGTGCCAGCAGCTTATCGGGACAGCTCACTGAAGCTTTCTTT
cdr3_aa: CASSLSGQLTEAFF

v_call: TRBV20-1
clone_size: -
j_call: TRBJ2-7
d_call: -
cdr3_nt: TGCAGTGCTAGTCGGTGGGAGTTTTCCTACGAGCAGTACTTC
cdr3_aa: CSASRWEFSYEQYF

v_call: TRBV15
clone_size: many
j_call: TRBJ2-1
d_call: TRBD2
cdr3_nt: TGTGCCACTGCCGGGACTAGCGGGAGTAATGAGCAGTTCTTC
cdr3_aa: CATAGTSGSNEQFF

v_call: TRBV5-1
clone_size: -
j_call: TRBJ1-2
d_call: TRBD1
cdr3_nt: TGCGCCAGCAGCTCCCCCGGGACAGGGATCGGTGGCTACACCTTC
cdr3_aa: CASSSPGTGIGGYTF

v_call: TRBV18
clone_size: -
j_call: TRBJ2-3
d_call: -
cdr3_nt: TGTGCCAGCTCACCCGAGAACACGAATACGCAGTATTTT
cdr3_aa: CASSPENTNTQYF

v_call: TRBV29-1
clone_size: many
j_call: TRBJ2-7
d_call: -
cdr3_nt: TGCAGCGGTCAGGGGGTCGGGGGTGAGCAGTACTTC
cdr3_aa: CSGQGVGGEQYF

v_call: TRBV6-2/TRBV6-3
clone_size: few
j_call: TRBJ2-1
d_call: -
cdr3_nt: TGTGCCAGCAGGATGGCCGGGACTCCCTCCTTC
cdr3_aa: CASRMAGTPSF

v_call: TRBV7-2
clone_size: few
j_call: TRBJ1-6
d_call: -
cdr3_nt: TGTGCCAGCAGCTTAATCGCACAGCCGGATTCACCCCTCCACTTT
cdr3_aa: CASSLIAQPDSPLHF

v_call: TRBV11-2
clone_size: -
j_call: TRBJ2-5
d_call: -
cdr3_nt: TGTGCCAGCAGCCCCCGCGTAGCCCAAGAGACCCAGTACTTC
cdr3_aa: CASSPRVAQETQYF

v_call: TRBV10-3
clone_size: few
j_call: TRBJ1-4
d_call: TRBD1
cdr3_nt: TGTGCCATCAGTGCCGCTGCGGGACAGGGGGAAGGAGGTGAAAAACTGTTTTTT
cdr3_aa: CAISAAAGQGEGGEKLFF

v_call: TRBV5-5
clone_size: once
j_call: TRBJ1-5
d_call: -
cdr3_nt: TGTGCCAGCAGCCGAGTATGGGATCAGCCCCAGCATTTT
cdr3_aa: CASSRVWDQPQHF

v_call: TRBV5-1
clone_size: -
j_call: TRBJ2-5
d_call: -
cdr3_nt: TGCGCCAGCGCATCAGGGGTGTTGGAGACCCAGTACTTC
cdr3_aa: CASASGVLETQYF

v_call: TRBV4-3
clone_size: -
j_call: TRBJ2-1
d_call: -
cdr3_nt: TGCGCCAGCAGCCAAACCGGGACTCTCTCCTACAATGAGCAGTTCTTC
cdr3_aa: CASSQTGTLSYNEQFF

v_call: TRBV29-1
clone_size: few
j_call: TRBJ1-1
d_call: -
cdr3_nt: TGCAGCGTTGGGGCGGGGCGAGGTTTGAACACTGAAGCTTTCTTT
cdr3_aa: CSVGAGRGLNTEAFF

v_call: TRBV5-1
clone_size: many
j_call: TRBJ2-3
d_call: TRBD2
cdr3_nt: TGCGCCAGCAGCTTGACTAGCGGGGGTGCAGATACGCAGTATTTT
cdr3_aa: CASSLTSGGADTQYF

v_call: TRBV4-3
clone_size: -
j_call: TRBJ2-2
d_call: TRBD1
cdr3_nt: TGCGCCAGCCCGCCGGGACAGGGGGTCGGGGAGCTGTTTTTT
cdr3_aa: CASPPGQGVGELFF

v_call: TRBV4-2
clone_size: -
j_call: TRBJ2-2
d_call: -
cdr3_nt: TGTGCCAGCAGCCAAGATCAGCAGCTCACCGGGGAGCTGTTTTTT
cdr3_aa: CASSQDQQLTGELFF

v_call: TRBV12-3/TRBV12-4
clone_size: -
j_call: TRBJ1-1
d_call: -
cdr3_nt: TGTGCCAGCACTTTGACAGGTATGAACACTGAAGCTTTCTTT
cdr3_aa: CASTLTGMNTEAFF

v_call: TRBV4-2
clone_size: -
j_call: TRBJ2-7
d_call: TRBD1
cdr3_nt: TGTGCCAGCAGCCCACTACAGGGGGCGAGGCAGTACTTC
cdr3_aa: CASSPLQGARQYF

v_call: TRBV6-5
clone_size: few
j_call: TRBJ2-2
d_call: -
cdr3_nt: TGTGCCAGCAGTTACCTTTGGGCTAGAGGGGTCGGGGAGCTGTTTTTT
cdr3_aa: CASSYLWARGVGELFF

v_call: TRBV10-3
clone_size: -
j_call: TRBJ2-7
d_call: -
cdr3_nt: TGTGCCATCAGTGCCCCGGGACCCGCGGGATACGAGCAGTACTTC
cdr3_aa: CAISAPGPAGYEQYF

v_call: TRBV7-9
clone_size: few
j_call: TRBJ2-7
d_call: TRBD1
cdr3_nt: TGTGCCAGCAGCCTCGGGACAGGGGAAAGCGAGCAGTACTTC
cdr3_aa: CASSLGTGESEQYF

v_call: TRBV29-1
clone_size: -
j_call: TRBJ2-7
d_call: TRBD1
cdr3_nt: TGCAGCGCCGAGACAGGGCGCGAGCAGTACTTC
cdr3_aa: CSAETGREQYF

v_call: TRBV12-3/TRBV12-4
clone_size: -
j_call: TRBJ2-2
d_call: -
cdr3_nt: TGTGCCGGCAGTTTGGATGGGGCAATAGCCGGGGAGCTGTTTTTT
cdr3_aa: CAGSLDGAIAGELFF

v_call: TRBV27
clone_size: -
j_call: TRBJ1-2
d_call: -
cdr3_nt: TGTGCCAGCTCAATGACGGGGATTAACTATGGCTACACCTTC
cdr3_aa: CASSMTGINYGYTF

v_call: TRBV6-1
clone_size: few
j_call: TRBJ1-2
d_call: TRBD1
cdr3_nt: TGTGCCAGCGTAGGACAGGCGGGGTATGGCTACACCTTC
cdr3_aa: CASVGQAGYGYTF

v_call: TRBV6-1
clone_size: -
j_call: TRBJ1-1
d_call: -
cdr3_nt: TGTGCCAGCAGACACAGACAGGCATCCACTGAAGCTTTCTTT
cdr3_aa: CASRHRQASTEAFF

v_call: TRBV4-1
clone_size: few
j_call: TRBJ2-5
d_call: -
cdr3_nt: TGCGCCAGCAGCCAAGTTCCCGGAGAGACCCAGTACTTC
cdr3_aa: CASSQVPGETQYF

v_call: TRBV2
clone_size: -
j_call: TRBJ2-3
d_call: -
cdr3_nt: TGTGCCAGCGCGGCAGCTGGGCTAGATACGCAGTATTTT
cdr3_aa: CASAAAGLDTQYF

v_call: TRBV5-5
clone_size: many
j_call: TRBJ1-3
d_call: -
cdr3_nt: TGTGCCAGCAGCCCTATCAGCAGGGCGAGCGGAAACACCATATATTTT
cdr3_aa: CASSPISRASGNTIYF

v_call: TRBV24-1
clone_size: -
j_call: TRBJ2-5
d_call: -
cdr3_nt: TGTGCCACCAGTCTCCGCGTGGGTACGCAAGAGACCCAGTACTTC
cdr3_aa: CATSLRVGTQETQYF

v_call: TRBV20-1
clone_size: -
j_call: TRBJ1-1
d_call: -
cdr3_nt: TGCAGTGCTAGAGCGGGGGGCGCGAACACTGAAGCTTTCTTT
cdr3_aa: CSARAGGANTEAFF

v_call: TRBV7-2
clone_size: few
j_call: TRBJ1-1
d_call: -
cdr3_nt: TGTGCCAGCAGCTTAGGGTGGCACACTGAAGCTTTCTTT
cdr3_aa: CASSLGWHTEAFF

v_call: TRBV20-1
clone_size: -
j_call: TRBJ2-7
d_call: TRBD1
cdr3_nt: TGCAGTGCTGGACAGGGTGGGGACTACGAGCAGTACTTC
cdr3_aa: CSAGQGGDYEQYF

v_call: TRBV20-1
clone_size: -
j_call: TRBJ2-2
d_call: -
cdr3_nt: TGCAGTGCCCGCCAGCTAGTCACCGGGGAGCTGTTTTTT
cdr3_aa: CSARQLVTGELFF

v_call: TRBV20-1
clone_size: -
j_call: TRBJ2-1
d_call: TRBD2
cdr3_nt: TGCAGTGCTAGAGATCTTACTAGCGGGATCGCCGGTGAGCAGTTCTTC
cdr3_aa: CSARDLTSGIAGEQFF